This passage covers 17 T cell receptor beta chains from one sample sequenced in a study of shared clonotypes between healthy human individuals. In the naive CD8 group, cells lacked CD45RO and were positively selected for CCR7, so terminally differentiated effector memory CD45RA+ cells were left out. The method was immunoSEQ multiplex PCR; TCRdb's version includes in-frame clones alone and lacks a portion of them. The table includes approximately 740,000 clones, 80% to 95% detected once. Sequencing used naive CD8+ T cells sorted from blood. The receptors were gathered from a man younger than 40 in good health.

The V gene is TRBV7-2, the J gene TRBJ2-7; 7 bases align to TRBD1. Per germline, CDR1 SGHTA and CDR2 FQGNSA. This CDR3 has 14 amino acids. V was clipped by 1 base and J by 2 bases; unmatched bases: 2. CDR3 region: CASSLGDSTYEQYF. The DNA for the CDR3 is TGTGCCAGCAGCTTAGGGGACAGCACCTACGAGCAGTACTTC. Full variable domain (missing parts from reference TRBV7-2 and TRBJ2-7): GAGVSQSPSNKVTEKGKDVELRCDPISGHTALYWYRQSLGQGLEFLIYFQGNSAPDKSGLPSDRFSAERTGGSVSTLTIQRTQQEDSAVYLCASSLGDSTYEQYFGPGTRLTVT.

The chain carries TRBV15 and TRBJ2-5, with a weak D call TRBD2 (6 bases). Trimming took 2 bases from V and 5 from J, leaving 15 bases between them. CDR1 and CDR2 from the germline V gene are LNHNV and YYDKDF (reference sequence). The CDR3 covers 15 residues. CDR3 sequence (DNA): TGTGCCACCAGCAGATTGTCACTAGCTGGGGAGACCCAGTACTTC. Translated: CATSRLSLAGETQYF.

This clone was detected only once. The CDR3 DNA sequence: TGTGCCAGCAGCCGACCCGCCGGGGGGGGCTCCTACAATGAGCAGTTCTTC. It encodes CASSRPAGGGSYNEQFF. V gene TRBV28 combines with J gene TRBJ2-1; 8 bases match TRBD2. With 6 bases clipped from V and 0 bases from J, the junction kept 10 bases outside the gene matches. CDR3 length equals 17 residues. CDR1 MDHEN and CDR2 SYDVKM come from the germline V gene.

The chain employs TRBV7-9 and TRBJ1-1; D might be TRBD1 (6 bases). Germline V gene lookup returns CDR1 SEHNR and CDR2 FQNEAQ (reference sequence). V was cut by 4 bases and J by 3 bases, with 9 bases left in between. This CDR3 region has 13 residues. Written as DNA, the CDR3 is TGTGCCAGCAGCTCCGGGGGGCACACTGAAGCTTTCTTT. Protein: CASSSGGHTEAFF. The variable domain in full, completed from reference TRBV7-9 and TRBJ1-1, reads DTGVSQNPRHKITKRGQNVTFRCDPISEHNRLYWYRQTLGQGPEFLTYFQNEAQLEKSRLLSDRFSAERPKGSFSTLEIQRTEQGDSAMYLCASSSGGHTEAFFGQGTRLTVV.

The chain combines TRBV27 with TRBJ2-7; 9 nucleotides match TRBD2. Germline CDR1 is MNHEY and CDR2 is SMNVEV (reference sequence). After removal of 2 bases from V and 12 bases from J, the junction contained 14 bases not matched to a gene. CDR3 length: 15 residues. CDR3 bases: TGTGCCAGCAGTTTAATCGCGGGACTAGCACCCGGCATGTACTTC. Amino acid sequence: CASSLIAGLAPGMYF.

Remarks on this clone: Other nucleotide sequences from this sample produce the same CDR3. V usage is TRBV4-1 and J usage is TRBJ2-7; 13 bases map to TRBD2. The V segment lost 1 base and the J segment 3 bases; nucleotides outside the gene matches: 0. This CDR3 comprises 15 residues. CDR1 and CDR2 from the germline V gene are MGHRA and YSYEKL. Here the CDR3 reads CASSQGLAGGYEQYF. CDR3 bases: TGCGCCAGCAGCCAAGGACTAGCGGGGGGCTACGAGCAGTACTTC.

This clone has just a few counts. The chain couples TRBV19 to TRBJ1-1; D not certain. V lost 0 bases to trimming and J lost 3 bases, with 8 bases between them. Germline V gives CDR1 LNHDA, CDR2 SQIVND (reference sequence). The length of the CDR3 is 14 residues. The CDR3 spells CASSIDFGDTEAFF. Written as DNA, the CDR3 is TGTGCCAGTAGTATAGACTTCGGGGACACTGAAGCTTTCTTT.

The sample holds one count of this clone. The chain is built from TRBV28 and TRBJ2-5, with 7 bases that match TRBD1. This CDR3 contains 13 residues. V trimming: 5 bases; J trimming: 5 bases; junction bases outside the gene matches: 5. Germline-derived CDR1 and CDR2 are MDHEN and SYDVKM. The DNA for the CDR3 is TGTGCCAGCAGTCCCTTGGACAGGGAGACCCAGTACTTC. Its protein product is CASSPLDRETQYF.

The chain uses TRBV19 and TRBJ2-7; 7 nucleotides line up with TRBD2. Germline CDR1 is LNHDA and CDR2 is SQIVND (reference sequence). The CDR3 loop spans 15 amino acids. The V gene end was trimmed by 3 bases and the J gene end by 5 bases; junction bases not matched to a gene: 10. Here the CDR3 DNA reads TGTGCCAGTAGTATGGGCGGGAGTCCGGGTGACGAGCAGTACTTC. It is translated as CASSMGGSPGDEQYF.

The chain carries TRBV4-2 and TRBJ2-1, with unresolved D. The CDR3 has 16 amino acids. From germline, CDR1 is LGHNA and CDR2 YNFKEQ. V lost 0 bases, J lost 4 bases, and 13 bases lay in between. CDR3 sequence (DNA): TGTGCCAGCAGCCAAGACTTAGAACCCTCGTACAATGAGCAGTTCTTC. Protein: CASSQDLEPSYNEQFF.

The gene calls are TRBV4-1 and TRBJ2-7; D not certain. Germline V gene sequence: CDR1 MGHRA, CDR2 YSYEKL. V was cut by 4 bases and J by 6 bases, with 13 bases left in between. The CDR3 is 13 residues long. CDR3 nucleotides: TGCGCCAGCAGCCCCCCCTCGAACGGCGAGCAGTACTTC. Encoded protein: CASSPPSNGEQYF.

V and J are TRBV2 and TRBJ2-1; 11 bases agree with TRBD2. CDR1 and CDR2 from the germline V gene are SNHLY and FYNNEI. The ends lost 7 bases at V and 0 bases at J; junction bases unmatched: 14. This CDR3 contains 19 residues. The CDR3 protein is CASMGVAGGRVISYNEQFF. For the CDR3, the DNA is TGTGCCAGCATGGGGGTAGCGGGAGGGCGAGTGATCTCCTACAATGAGCAGTTCTTC.

The chain links TRBV4-1 to TRBJ2-1; no firm D call. The CDR3 contains 14 residues. Germline V gene lookup returns CDR1 MGHRA and CDR2 YSYEKL. Trimming cost V 0 bases and J 1 base, with 4 bases left between them. The CDR3 DNA reads TGCGCCAGCAGCCAAGACTCGTCCTACAATGAGCAGTTCTTC. It encodes CASSQDSSYNEQFF.

CDR3 amino acids: CASRTGEWDQETQYF. The DNA for the CDR3 is TGTGCCAGCAGGACAGGGGAATGGGATCAAGAGACCCAGTACTTC. The gene calls are TRBV27 and TRBJ2-5; 8 bases line up with TRBD1. The junction had 8 bases not matched to a gene; V was cut back by 6 bases and J by 2 bases. Germline-derived CDR1 and CDR2 are MNHEY and SMNVEV (reference sequence). The CDR3 is made up of 15 amino acids.

The V gene is TRBV25-1, the J gene TRBJ1-2, with 8 positions matching TRBD1. J lost 0 bases, V lost 6 bases, and 6 bases had no gene match. The CDR3 length is 15 residues. Germline CDR1 reads MGHDK; CDR2 reads SYGVNS. CDR3 DNA sequence: TGTGCCAGCAGGAAGACAGGGGACCCTAACTATGGCTACACCTTC. Its translation is CASRKTGDPNYGYTF.

The chain joins TRBV5-1 to TRBJ2-7; D possibly uses TRBD1 or TRBD2 (5 bases each). The V end lost 0 bases, the J end lost 0 bases, and 10 bases lay between the germline ends. The CDR3 loop spans 15 amino acids. Per germline, CDR1 SGHRS and CDR2 YFSETQ. The CDR3, as DNA: TGCGCCAGCAGCTTGGGGGACGGGCGCTCCTACGAGCAGTACTTC. This translates into CASSLGDGRSYEQYF.

Only one count was recorded for this clone. The V call is TRBV15, the J call TRBJ1-1; no reliable D call. CDR1 is LNHNV and CDR2 is YYDKDF in the germline V gene (reference sequence). Trimming took 0 bases from V and 4 from J, leaving 9 bases between them. The CDR3 is 14 residues long. CDR3 loop: CATSRERAPTEAFF. CDR3 nucleotides: TGTGCCACCAGCAGAGAACGAGCGCCCACTGAAGCTTTCTTT.